Listed below are T cell receptor beta chains from one sample, sequenced in a study of T cell repertoires in cytomegalovirus infection. TCRdb re-called the reads through MiXCR, storing one row per CDR3 protein. This sample has about 100,000 distinct CDR3 sequences, with about 25% found just once. The specimen sequenced was CD8+ T cells from PBMCs. The receptor source for this set is a human donor in good health (CMV status not recorded). Some clones in this sample may be carry-over from other donors' samples. Both conserved end residues are part of each CDR3. The order of the fields is D gene, CDR3 length, J gene, V gene, clone size, CDR3 protein, CDR3 DNA. D genes are given only for firm matches. Not all rows give a size; the values are once, few, many and, for expanded clones, a class.

D gene: TRBD1; CDR3 length: 15; J gene: TRBJ2-7; V gene: TRBV15; clone size: -; CDR3 protein: CATSRGGTGQNEQYF; CDR3 DNA: TGTGCCACCAGCAGAGGAGGGACAGGGCAAAACGAGCAGTACTTC
D gene: -; CDR3 length: 13; J gene: TRBJ2-3; V gene: TRBV12-3/TRBV12-4; clone size: few; CDR3 protein: CASSFPPGDTQYF; CDR3 DNA: TGTGCCAGCAGTTTCCCGCCAGGGGATACGCAGTATTTT
D gene: TRBD2; CDR3 length: 15; J gene: TRBJ2-2; V gene: TRBV28; clone size: -; CDR3 protein: CASSHLAGGPGELFF; CDR3 DNA: TGTGCCAGCAGTCACCTAGCGGGGGGACCCGGGGAGCTGTTTTTT
D gene: TRBD1; CDR3 length: 18; J gene: TRBJ1-1; V gene: TRBV12-3/TRBV12-4; clone size: -; CDR3 protein: CASSLGTIQGAEGTEAFF; CDR3 DNA: TGTGCCAGCAGTTTAGGGACCATACAGGGGGCTGAGGGCACTGAAGCTTTCTTT
D gene: TRBD1; CDR3 length: 16; J gene: TRBJ1-2; V gene: TRBV5-6; clone size: -; CDR3 protein: CASSLEVDRGNYGYTF; CDR3 DNA: TGTGCCAGCAGCTTGGAGGTGGACAGGGGGAACTATGGCTACACCTTC
D gene: TRBD2; CDR3 length: 15; J gene: TRBJ2-1; V gene: TRBV11-3; clone size: few; CDR3 protein: CASSVSGRALDEQFF; CDR3 DNA: TGTGCCAGCAGCGTTAGCGGGAGGGCCCTCGATGAGCAGTTCTTC
D gene: TRBD2; CDR3 length: 16; J gene: TRBJ2-2; V gene: TRBV9; clone size: -; CDR3 protein: CASSVALAGVTGELFF; CDR3 DNA: TGTGCCAGCAGCGTAGCACTAGCGGGAGTTACCGGGGAGCTGTTTTTT
D gene: TRBD1; CDR3 length: 21; J gene: TRBJ1-3; V gene: TRBV11-2; clone size: -; CDR3 protein: CASSLVRRGTGTAGSGNTIYF; CDR3 DNA: TGTGCCAGCAGCTTAGTGCGGCGGGGGACCGGGACAGCGGGCTCTGGAAACACCATATATTTT
D gene: -; CDR3 length: 13; J gene: TRBJ2-1; V gene: TRBV28; clone size: many; CDR3 protein: CASSLTGGDEQFF; CDR3 DNA: TGTGCCAGCAGTCTGACAGGTGGCGATGAGCAGTTCTTC
D gene: TRBD1; CDR3 length: 19; J gene: TRBJ1-5; V gene: TRBV20-1; clone size: -; CDR3 protein: CSARLRDRAGVEFIQPQHF; CDR3 DNA: TGCAGTGCTAGACTTAGGGACAGGGCGGGAGTAGAATTCATACAGCCCCAGCATTTT
D gene: TRBD2; CDR3 length: 16; J gene: TRBJ2-2; V gene: TRBV28; clone size: -; CDR3 protein: CASKPSSGGDTGELFF; CDR3 DNA: TGTGCCAGCAAGCCATCTAGCGGGGGGGACACCGGGGAGCTGTTTTTT
D gene: -; CDR3 length: 16; J gene: TRBJ2-1; V gene: TRBV3-1; clone size: -; CDR3 protein: CASSQGAGGNYNEQFF; CDR3 DNA: TGTGCCAGCAGCCAAGGAGCCGGAGGAAACTACAATGAGCAGTTCTTC
D gene: -; CDR3 length: 11; J gene: TRBJ2-5; V gene: TRBV30; clone size: -; CDR3 protein: CAAEMLKTQYF; CDR3 DNA: TGTGCGGCGGAGATGCTGAAGACCCAGTACTTC
D gene: -; CDR3 length: 15; J gene: TRBJ2-2; V gene: TRBV7-2; clone size: many; CDR3 protein: CASSLVVGHTGELFF; CDR3 DNA: TGTGCCAGCAGCTTAGTGGTAGGGCACACCGGGGAGCTGTTTTTT
D gene: -; CDR3 length: 14; J gene: TRBJ2-7; V gene: TRBV27; clone size: -; CDR3 protein: CASSQTGISYEQYF; CDR3 DNA: TGTGCCAGCAGTCAAACAGGGATTTCATACGAGCAGTACTTC
D gene: -; CDR3 length: 17; J gene: TRBJ2-5; V gene: TRBV28; clone size: -; CDR3 protein: CASSLSTVRGGEETQYF; CDR3 DNA: TGTGCCAGCAGTTTGAGTACAGTAAGAGGGGGGGAAGAGACCCAGTACTTC
D gene: TRBD2; CDR3 length: 13; J gene: TRBJ2-7; V gene: TRBV20-1; clone size: few; CDR3 protein: CSVGEGNSYEQYF; CDR3 DNA: TGCAGTGTAGGGGAGGGAAACTCCTACGAGCAGTACTTC
D gene: TRBD1; CDR3 length: 14; J gene: TRBJ1-4; V gene: TRBV19; clone size: many; CDR3 protein: CASSPTTGYEKLFF; CDR3 DNA: TGTGCCAGTAGTCCCACGACAGGGTACGAAAAACTGTTTTTT
D gene: -; CDR3 length: 14; J gene: TRBJ2-1; V gene: TRBV7-9; clone size: few; CDR3 protein: CASSTPIGVNEQFF; CDR3 DNA: TGTGCCAGCAGCACTCCGATCGGGGTCAATGAGCAGTTCTTC
D gene: -; CDR3 length: 14; J gene: TRBJ2-7; V gene: TRBV7-9; clone size: -; CDR3 protein: CASSLVEAPYEQYF; CDR3 DNA: TGTGCCAGCAGCTTGGTAGAAGCCCCCTACGAGCAGTACTTC
D gene: -; CDR3 length: 13; J gene: TRBJ1-2; V gene: TRBV20-1; clone size: -; CDR3 protein: CSAPEAPNYGYTF; CDR3 DNA: TGCAGTGCCCCGGAGGCTCCTAACTATGGCTACACCTTC
D gene: -; CDR3 length: 14; J gene: TRBJ2-5; V gene: TRBV7-9; clone size: -; CDR3 protein: CASSRDTQRETQYF; CDR3 DNA: TGTGCCAGCAGCCGGGACACCCAGAGGGAGACCCAGTACTTC
D gene: TRBD2; CDR3 length: 15; J gene: TRBJ2-1; V gene: TRBV27; clone size: few; CDR3 protein: CASSLVLAGGTEQFF; CDR3 DNA: TGTGCCAGCAGTTTAGTGCTAGCGGGAGGAACTGAGCAGTTCTTC
D gene: -; CDR3 length: 15; J gene: TRBJ2-5; V gene: TRBV9; clone size: -; CDR3 protein: CANSPSGRRQETQYF; CDR3 DNA: TGTGCCAACAGCCCCTCGGGACGGAGACAAGAGACCCAGTACTTC
D gene: -; CDR3 length: 15; J gene: TRBJ1-1; V gene: TRBV6-2/TRBV6-3; clone size: few; CDR3 protein: CASSDRTAMNTEAFF; CDR3 DNA: TGTGCCAGCAGCGATAGGACAGCCATGAACACTGAAGCTTTCTTT
D gene: TRBD1; CDR3 length: 16; J gene: TRBJ1-2; V gene: TRBV7-9; clone size: many; CDR3 protein: CASSLVPGGRPYGYTF; CDR3 DNA: TGTGCCAGCAGCTTAGTCCCAGGGGGGAGGCCATATGGCTACACCTTC
D gene: -; CDR3 length: 16; J gene: TRBJ1-6; V gene: TRBV27; clone size: few; CDR3 protein: CASSFRRDGPNSPLHF; CDR3 DNA: TGTGCCAGCAGTTTTAGACGGGACGGTCCTAATTCACCCCTCCACTTT
D gene: TRBD1; CDR3 length: 19; J gene: TRBJ1-6; V gene: TRBV7-8; clone size: -; CDR3 protein: CANSTPTGGFSSNNSPLHF; CDR3 DNA: TGTGCCAACAGTACCCCGACAGGGGGATTCTCCTCAAATAATTCACCCCTCCACTTT
D gene: TRBD2; CDR3 length: 21; J gene: TRBJ2-5; V gene: TRBV12-3/TRBV12-4; clone size: many; CDR3 protein: CASSFALVELAGTKPQETQYF; CDR3 DNA: TGTGCCAGCAGTTTTGCCCTCGTGGAGTTAGCGGGGACTAAACCCCAAGAGACCCAGTACTTC
D gene: -; CDR3 length: 17; J gene: TRBJ2-1; V gene: TRBV7-2; clone size: many; CDR3 protein: CASSLALVLAAHNEQFF; CDR3 DNA: TGTGCCAGCAGCTTAGCCCTTGTTTTGGCAGCTCACAATGAGCAGTTCTTC
D gene: -; CDR3 length: 18; J gene: TRBJ2-3; V gene: TRBV4-1; clone size: -; CDR3 protein: CASSQDRLRTEDLDTQYF; CDR3 DNA: TGCGCCAGCAGCCAAGATCGGCTCCGGACCGAAGATTTGGATACGCAGTATTTT
D gene: -; CDR3 length: 17; J gene: TRBJ2-7; V gene: TRBV28; clone size: few; CDR3 protein: CASSLPETGPTFYEQYF; CDR3 DNA: TGTGCCAGCAGTTTACCCGAGACAGGACCGACCTTCTACGAGCAGTACTTC
D gene: -; CDR3 length: 13; J gene: TRBJ2-3; V gene: TRBV6-5; clone size: many; CDR3 protein: CASSYSKPDTQYF; CDR3 DNA: TGTGCCAGCAGTTACTCGAAGCCAGATACGCAGTATTTT
D gene: -; CDR3 length: 19; J gene: TRBJ2-3; V gene: TRBV9; clone size: many; CDR3 protein: CASSDALFEREEVPDTQYF; CDR3 DNA: TGTGCCAGCAGCGACGCCCTATTTGAGAGGGAGGAAGTTCCAGATACGCAGTATTTT
D gene: TRBD2; CDR3 length: 16; J gene: TRBJ2-3; V gene: TRBV18; clone size: -; CDR3 protein: CASSPPGGRAGNTQYF; CDR3 DNA: TGTGCCAGCTCGCCCCCTGGCGGGAGGGCCGGTAATACGCAGTATTTT
D gene: -; CDR3 length: 15; J gene: TRBJ2-5; V gene: TRBV10-3; clone size: many; CDR3 protein: CAIRKSGQSQETQYF; CDR3 DNA: TGTGCCATCAGAAAATCGGGACAATCCCAAGAGACCCAGTACTTC
D gene: TRBD1; CDR3 length: 15; J gene: TRBJ1-1; V gene: TRBV14; clone size: -; CDR3 protein: CASSQVIGQGTEAFF; CDR3 DNA: TGTGCCAGCAGCCAAGTTATAGGACAGGGCACTGAAGCTTTCTTT
D gene: -; CDR3 length: 16; J gene: TRBJ1-4; V gene: TRBV11-2; clone size: -; CDR3 protein: CASSLGGPNYNEKLFF; CDR3 DNA: TGTGCCAGCAGCTTAGGAGGCCCCAACTATAATGAAAAACTGTTTTTT
D gene: TRBD2; CDR3 length: 15; J gene: TRBJ2-1; V gene: TRBV7-9; clone size: -; CDR3 protein: CASSLPSGVYNEQSF; CDR3 DNA: TGTGCCAGCAGCCTCCCTAGCGGGGTCTACAATGAGCAGTCCTTC
D gene: -; CDR3 length: 11; J gene: TRBJ1-5; V gene: TRBV6-2/TRBV6-3; clone size: -; CDR3 protein: CASSFTGPQHF; CDR3 DNA: TGTGCCAGCAGTTTCACAGGGCCCCAGCATTTT
D gene: -; CDR3 length: 15; J gene: TRBJ2-2; V gene: TRBV7-9; clone size: many; CDR3 protein: CASSLRQGGTGELFF; CDR3 DNA: TGTGCCAGCAGCTTACGGCAGGGGGGCACCGGGGAGCTGTTTTTT